The 2 T cell receptor beta chains listed next were all sequenced from one sample in a study of Graves' ophthalmopathy and Graves' hyperthyroidism. CDR3 regions of TCR beta were amplified from RNA transcripts. HTBI primers primed a first-round RT-PCR, and a second-round multiplex PCR followed. One entry per CDR3 protein results from TCRdb running MiXCR on the multiplex PCR reads. The sample consists of about 210,000 distinct CDR3 sequences, 25% to 30% of them appearing once. The sample was peripheral blood. All receptors derive from a man aged 50 to 59 with Graves' ophthalmopathy.

In DNA, the CDR3 is TGTGCCAGCGGATACAGGGTGGGGGGGGAGACCCAGTACTTC. Its translation is CASGYRVGGETQYF. V and J are TRBV6-2 or TRBV6-3 and TRBJ2-5; D is possibly TRBD2 (7 bases). This CDR3 contains 14 residues. From germline, CDR1 is MNHEY and CDR2 SVGEGT. Trimming removed 8 bases from V and 5 bases from J, with 18 bases in between.

The chain is built from TRBV7-2 and TRBJ2-5; D tentatively fits TRBD1 or TRBD2 (7 bases each). Germline lookup yields CDR1 SGHTA and CDR2 FQGNSA. V gave up 7 bases and J gave up 9 bases, with 21 bases separating them. The CDR3 has 14 residues. CDR3: CASTQGGSARPQYF. The CDR3 DNA reads TGTGCCAGCACCCAGGGGGGGTCTGCGAGGCCCCAGTACTTC. The complete variable domain, with remaining parts taken from reference TRBV7-2 and TRBJ2-5, reads GAGVSQSPSNKVTEKGKDVELRCDPISGHTALYWYRQSLGQGLEFLIYFQGNSAPDKSGLPSDRFSAERTGGSVSTLTIQRTQQEDSAVYLCASTQGGSARPQYFGPGTRLLVL.